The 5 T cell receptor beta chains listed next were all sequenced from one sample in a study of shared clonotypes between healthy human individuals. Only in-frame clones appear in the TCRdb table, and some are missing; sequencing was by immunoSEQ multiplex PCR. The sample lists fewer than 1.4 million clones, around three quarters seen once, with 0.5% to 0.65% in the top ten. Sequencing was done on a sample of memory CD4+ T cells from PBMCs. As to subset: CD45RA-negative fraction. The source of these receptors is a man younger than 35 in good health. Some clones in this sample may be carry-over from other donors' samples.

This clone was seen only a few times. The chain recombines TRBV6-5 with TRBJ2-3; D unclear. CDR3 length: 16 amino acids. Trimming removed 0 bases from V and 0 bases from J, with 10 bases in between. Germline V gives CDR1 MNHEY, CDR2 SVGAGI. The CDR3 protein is CASSYSRLTSTDTQYF. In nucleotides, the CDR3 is TGTGCCAGCAGTTACTCCCGACTCACGAGCACAGATACGCAGTATTTT.

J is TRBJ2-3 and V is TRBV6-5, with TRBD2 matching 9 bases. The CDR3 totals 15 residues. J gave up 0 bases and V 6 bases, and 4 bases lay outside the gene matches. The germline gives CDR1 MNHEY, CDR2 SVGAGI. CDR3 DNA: TGTGCCAGCAGCCCAGCGGGAGGTAGCACAGATACGCAGTATTTT. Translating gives CASSPAGGSTDTQYF.

The CDR3 region is CASRPDGPGDYGYTF. DNA for the CDR3: TGTGCCAGTAGACCCGATGGGCCCGGGGACTATGGCTACACCTTC. V usage is TRBV19 and J usage is TRBJ1-2; D gene unclear. CDR1 is LNHDA, CDR2 SQIVND, per germline (reference sequence). CDR3 length: 15 residues. V was pared by 6 bases and J by 3 bases, with 17 bases between.

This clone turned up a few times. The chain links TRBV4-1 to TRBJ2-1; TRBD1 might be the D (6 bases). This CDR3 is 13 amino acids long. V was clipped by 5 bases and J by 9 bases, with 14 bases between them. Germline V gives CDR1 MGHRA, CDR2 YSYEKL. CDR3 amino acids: CASSDYRGTEQFF. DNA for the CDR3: TGCGCCAGCAGCGATTATAGGGGGACTGAGCAGTTCTTC.

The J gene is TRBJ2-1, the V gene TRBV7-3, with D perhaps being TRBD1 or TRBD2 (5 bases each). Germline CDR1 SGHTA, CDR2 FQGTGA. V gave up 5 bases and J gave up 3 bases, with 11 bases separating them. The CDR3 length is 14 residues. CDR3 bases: TGTGCCAGCAGCCCGGGACGCGACTACAATGAGCAGTTCTTC. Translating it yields CASSPGRDYNEQFF. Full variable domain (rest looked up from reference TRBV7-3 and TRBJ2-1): GAGVSQTPSNKVTEKGKYVELRCDPISGHTALYWYRQSLGQGPEFLIYFQGTGAADDSGLPNDRFFAVRPEGSVSTLKIQRTERGDSAVYLCASSPGRDYNEQFFGPGTRLTVL.